These 11 T cell receptor beta chains came from one sample sequenced in a study of blood T cells in healthy people across ages. The second PCR ran roughly 6 to 12 cycles with a sample-barcoded 5' primer and J-beta primers. From the 5' RACE reads, TCRdb called clonotypes with MiXCR, one entry per CDR3 protein. The profile shows 1.5 million to 2 million distinct CDR3 sequences, about 28% of them singletons. Sample: blood. These receptors were obtained from a woman in her 30s in good health.

The V gene is TRBV14, the J gene TRBJ2-7; no firm D call. Germline CDR1 reads SGHDN; CDR2 reads FVKESK. Trimming cost V 0 bases and J 3 bases, with 15 bases left between them. The CDR3 has 16 residues. The CDR3 region is CASSQENWPPNYEQYF. The DNA for the CDR3 is TGTGCCAGCAGCCAAGAGAACTGGCCCCCAAACTACGAGCAGTACTTC. The full variable domain, with the rest looked up from reference TRBV14 and TRBJ2-7, is EAGVTQFPSHSVIEKGQTVTLRCDPISGHDNLYWYRRVMGKEIKFLLHFVKESKQDESGMPNNRFLAERTGGTYSTLKVQPAELEDSGVYFCASSQENWPPNYEQYFGPGTRLTVT.

This clonotype has just a few counts. The chain links TRBV2 to TRBJ2-1, with D perhaps matching TRBD1 (5 bases). V was trimmed by 4 bases and J by 14 bases, leaving 18 bases between them. Germline CDR1 and CDR2: SNHLY and FYNNEI. The CDR3 is 13 amino acids. This chain's CDR3 is CASSVSQGTAEFF. Here the CDR3 DNA reads TGTGCCAGCAGTGTCAGTCAGGGAACCGCAGAGTTCTTC.

The rearrangement links TRBV2 to TRBJ1-2; tentatively, D is TRBD1 (6 bases). The ends were cut back, 11 bases at V and 4 bases at J, with 17 bases in the middle. Germline CDR1 is SNHLY and CDR2 is FYNNEI. The CDR3 runs to 13 residues. CDR3 sequence: CARREGRGYGYTF. The CDR3, as DNA: TGTGCCCGAAGAGAGGGCAGGGGCTATGGCTACACCTTC.

This clonotype appeared many times. The CDR3 DNA follows: TGTGCCACCAGTGGTGGGACAAAAGCCTACGAGCAGTACTTC. It translates to CATSGGTKAYEQYF. The chain uses TRBV24-1 and TRBJ2-7; D may be TRBD1 (6 bases). CDR1 KGHDR and CDR2 SFDVKD come from the germline V gene. Trimming shortened V by 5 bases and J by 2 bases, and 12 bases separated the two germline ends. The CDR3 runs to 14 residues.

As regards this clonotype: The CDR3 does not end in the conserved phenylalanine or tryptophan, so this is likely a read error. The rearrangement joins TRBV6-5 to TRBJ2-3; D is undetermined. With 4 bases removed from V and 2 bases from J, the gap between germline ends came to 13 bases. CDR1 MNHEY and CDR2 SVGAGI come from the germline V gene. The CDR3 extends over 15 amino acids. The CDR3 nucleotides read TGTGCCAGCAGTTCGGACCGCAGCTTCACAGATACGCAGTATGTT. This translates into CASSSDRSFTDTQYV.

The V call is TRBV9, the J call TRBJ2-1, with 7 nucleotides matching TRBD2. CDR3 size: 15 residues. Trimming removed 5 bases from V and 5 bases from J; junction bases left unmatched: 10. CDR1 and CDR2 from the germline V gene are SGDLS and YYNGEE. This CDR3 is CASRGGRGDHNEQFF. The CDR3 nucleotides are TGTGCCAGCAGGGGCGGCCGGGGGGACCACAATGAGCAGTTCTTC. The variable domain in full, with the rest retrieved from reference TRBV9 and TRBJ2-1, is DSGVTQTPKHLITATGQRVTLRCSPRSGDLSVYWYQQSLDQGLQFLIQYYNGEERAKGNILERFSAQQFPDLHSELNLSSLELGDSALYFCASRGGRGDHNEQFFGPGTRLTVL.

This clonotype was found a few times. The rearrangement joins TRBV30 to TRBJ1-1; D possibly corresponds to TRBD1 (6 bases). The V and J ends lost 4 bases and 11 bases respectively, with 17 bases between them. Germline V lookup: CDR1 GTSNPN, CDR2 SVGIG (reference sequence). The CDR3 runs 12 residues. CDR3 sequence (DNA): TGTGCCTGGACCACCCTCCAGGGGTTGGCTTTCTTT. Protein: CAWTTLQGLAFF.

Many counts were recorded for this clonotype. The rearrangement uses TRBV7-2 and TRBJ1-2; 10 bases map to TRBD1. The CDR3 has 16 residues. Germline loops: CDR1 SGHTA, CDR2 FQGNSA. The ends lost 5 bases at V and 4 bases at J; junction bases unmatched: 10. Here the CDR3 reads CASSHRDRGQGYGYTF. CDR3 coding DNA: TGTGCCAGCAGCCACCGGGACAGGGGACAAGGCTATGGCTACACCTTC.

This clonotype was detected only a few times. The rearrangement joins TRBV28 to TRBJ2-7; D not resolved. Trimming cost V 3 bases and J 7 bases, with 13 bases left between them. The CDR3 has 13 amino acids. Looked up from germline, CDR1 is MDHEN and CDR2 is SYDVKM. CDR3 amino acids: CASSFGLWNEQYF. Written as DNA, the CDR3 is TGTGCCAGCAGTTTTGGGCTTTGGAATGAGCAGTACTTC.

With respect to this clonotype: One base away lies a much larger clone, so this may be a sequencing read error. The rearrangement joins TRBV2 to TRBJ2-7, with D tentatively TRBD2 (6 bases). Germline CDR1 SNHLY, CDR2 FYNNEI. This CDR3 region has 15 residues. Trimming stripped 3 bases from V and 10 bases from J, with 22 bases between. The CDR3 loop reads CASSETGVGQDTQYF. The CDR3 DNA follows: TGTGCCAGCAGTGAGACGGGGGTGGGGCAAGACACCCAGTACTTC.

For the CDR3, the DNA is TGTGCCAGCAAGAAACCTAGCGGGGGGAACACCGGGGAGCTGTTTTTT. This sequence encodes CASKKPSGGNTGELFF. The chain uses TRBV6-1 and TRBJ2-2; 10 bases agree with TRBD2. CDR1 is MNHNS, CDR2 SASEGT, per germline. The J segment lost 1 base and the V segment lost 7 bases, leaving 6 bases of the junction unmatched. CDR3 length: 16 amino acids.